A single sample is the source of the 9 T cell receptor beta chains below, sequenced in a study of type 1 and type 2 diabetes patients. Genomic DNA was the PCR template. A primer set of 30 forward and 13 reverse primers amplified the CDR3. Via MiXCR, TCRdb re-called the multiplex PCR reads, giving one row per CDR3 protein. This repertoire shows about 250,000 distinct CDR3 sequences, more than 45% found once; its top ten account for around 13%. Material for sequencing was peripheral blood mononuclear cells (PBMCs). These receptors were collected from a man aged 18 to 30 with type 2 diabetes.

CDR3 sequence: CSVVGLANTEAFF. The CDR3 nucleotides read TGCAGCGTCGTAGGGCTAGCGAACACTGAAGCTTTCTTT. The rearrangement uses TRBV29-1 and TRBJ1-1, with no clear D. CDR3 length: 13 amino acids. V gave up 6 bases and J gave up 1 base, with 12 bases separating them. Looked up from germline, CDR1 is SQVTM and CDR2 is ANQGSEA.

CDR3 sequence: CAISIDRGGNEKLFF. The DNA for the CDR3 is TGTGCCATCAGTATCGACAGGGGAGGGAATGAAAAACTGTTTTTT. This rearrangement joins TRBV19 to TRBJ1-4; TRBD1 matches at 8 bases. V lost 10 bases to trimming and J lost 5 bases; unmatched junction nucleotides: 12. Germline CDR1 is LNHDA and CDR2 is SQIVND (reference sequence). The CDR3 totals 15 residues.

The CDR3 coding sequence is TGCAGTGCTAGACAGGGACCCTCCCTGTTTTTT. Residues: CSARQGPSLFF. The V gene is TRBV20-1, the J gene TRBJ1-4; D possibly corresponds to TRBD1 (5 bases). The length of the CDR3 is 11 residues. Germline V gene lookup returns CDR1 DFQATT and CDR2 SNEGSKA (reference sequence). V lost 2 bases, J lost 14 bases, and 12 bases lay in between.

The rearrangement links TRBV2 to TRBJ2-1; possibly TRBD2 for D (7 bases). V gave up 8 bases and J gave up 3 bases, with 23 bases separating them. CDR3 size: 17 residues. The V gene's germline CDR1 is SNHLY and CDR2 FYNNEI. The CDR3 reads CASWARGPQTLYNEQFF. The CDR3 region has the DNA TGTGCCAGCTGGGCGCGGGGGCCCCAGACCCTCTACAATGAGCAGTTCTTC.

About this clonotype itself: At one end the junction does not follow the germline gene, possibly because of a read error. The rearrangement joins TRBV10-3 to TRBJ2-1; 8 nucleotides match TRBD2. This CDR3 comprises 15 residues. Germline V gene data show CDR1 as ENHRY and CDR2 as SYGVKD. CDR3 sequence: CASSYVRGDNNEQFF. Written as DNA, the CDR3 is TGTGCCAGCAGTTACGTGCGGGGGGACAACAATGAGCAGTTCTTC.

The rearrangement joins TRBV2 to TRBJ2-1; D could derive from TRBD1 or TRBD2 (5 bases each). Germline values: CDR1 SNHLY, CDR2 FYNNEI. CDR3 size: 15 residues. V was cut by 3 bases and J by 10 bases, with 19 bases left in between. CDR3 coding DNA: TGTGCCAGCAGTGAGGGGGTTTCCGTATCGGGGGAGCAGTTCTTC. The encoded protein is CASSEGVSVSGEQFF. The full variable domain, rest sourced from reference TRBV2 and TRBJ2-1, is EPEVTQTPSHQVTQMGQEVILRCVPISNHLYFYWYRQILGQKVEFLVSFYNNEISEKSEIFDDQFSVERPDGSNFTLKIRSTKLEDSAMYFCASSEGVSVSGEQFFGPGTRLTVL.

The chain recombines TRBV6-6 with TRBJ1-4; a possible D gene is TRBD1 (6 bases). Germline CDR1 is MNHNY and CDR2 is SVGAGI (reference sequence). The CDR3 has 14 amino acids. V was cut by 4 bases and J by 0 bases, with 6 bases left in between. CDR3 DNA sequence: TGTGCCAGCAGTTCAGGGGCAACTAATGAAAAACTGTTTTTT. It codes for CASSSGATNEKLFF.

This chain joins TRBV7-9 and TRBJ2-3; 14 bases are shared with TRBD2. This CDR3 contains 15 residues. The V and J ends lost 5 bases and 4 bases, in that order; junction bases with no gene match: 2. The V gene's germline CDR1 is SEHNR and CDR2 FQNEAQ (reference sequence). CDR3 residues: CASSPGLAGADTQYF. CDR3 nucleotides: TGTGCCAGCAGCCCGGGACTAGCGGGAGCAGATACGCAGTATTTT.

This clonotype was counted a few times. The V and J genes are TRBV2 and TRBJ1-4, with 7 bases that match TRBD1. The CDR3 runs 14 residues. Looked up from germline, CDR1 is SNHLY and CDR2 is FYNNEI. V lost 10 bases, J lost 2 bases, and 7 bases stayed unmatched. The CDR3 sequence is CAISPQGTNEKLFF. In DNA form, the CDR3 reads TGTGCCATCAGCCCACAGGGGACTAATGAAAAACTGTTTTTT.